These T cell receptor beta chains were read from a single sample in a study of OX40 agonist ivuxolimab in advanced cancers. Profiled with immunoSEQ multiplex PCR; TCRdb holds only in-frame clones, not every one. The table includes roughly 48,000 clones, 86% detected once. This material consisted of CD4+ or CD8+ T cells sorted from blood, taken in a trial of the OX40 agonist ivuxolimab. The receptors originated from an adult with an advanced solid tumor such as melanoma, head and neck, liver or kidney cancer. Both conserved end residues are part of each CDR3. A D gene is named only where the DNA matches it firmly. Expanded clones are given a class, and other clones once, few, many or no size at all.

j_gene: TRBJ2-1
d_gene: TRBD2
v_gene: TRBV19
abundance: -
CDR3nt: TGTGCCAGTAGTAGAGGGACTAGCGGCCACAATGAGCAGTTCTTC
CDR3aa: CASSRGTSGHNEQFF

j_gene: TRBJ2-7
d_gene: TRBD2
v_gene: TRBV5-5
abundance: -
CDR3nt: TGTGCCAGCAGCTTGATGGCGGGGGGGCGATGGGAGCAGTACTTC
CDR3aa: CASSLMAGGRWEQYF

j_gene: TRBJ1-1
d_gene: -
v_gene: TRBV12-5
abundance: -
CDR3nt: TGTGCTAGTGCCCTTGTGACAGAAGCTTTCTTT
CDR3aa: CASALVTEAFF

j_gene: TRBJ1-2
d_gene: -
v_gene: TRBV5-1
abundance: -
CDR3nt: TGCGCCAGCAGCTCCGATCAGGGGAACTATGGCTACACCTTC
CDR3aa: CASSSDQGNYGYTF

j_gene: TRBJ2-5
d_gene: -
v_gene: TRBV18
abundance: few
CDR3nt: TGTGCCAGCTCACCACGGGGCTCTCAAGAGACCCAGTACTTC
CDR3aa: CASSPRGSQETQYF

j_gene: TRBJ1-1
d_gene: TRBD1
v_gene: TRBV5-1
abundance: -
CDR3nt: TGCGCCAGCAGCCTGGGACAGGGATGGGCTGAAGCTTTCTTT
CDR3aa: CASSLGQGWAEAFF

j_gene: TRBJ2-1
d_gene: TRBD2
v_gene: TRBV5-1
abundance: -
CDR3nt: TGCGCCAGCAGCTTGGGAGGGTGGCTAGCGGAGAACAATGAGCAGTTCTTC
CDR3aa: CASSLGGWLAENNEQFF

j_gene: TRBJ1-1
d_gene: -
v_gene: TRBV5-1
abundance: -
CDR3nt: TGCGCCAGCAGCCCTCAGGGCGCCACTGAAGCTTTCTTT
CDR3aa: CASSPQGATEAFF

j_gene: TRBJ1-2
d_gene: -
v_gene: TRBV4-1
abundance: -
CDR3nt: TGCGCCAGCAGCCAAGAGGCTTGGGGTGCCTATGGCTACACCTTC
CDR3aa: CASSQEAWGAYGYTF

j_gene: TRBJ1-1
d_gene: -
v_gene: TRBV9
abundance: -
CDR3nt: TGTGCCAGCAGCGTAGATGGGGCCTACACTGAAGCTTTCTTT
CDR3aa: CASSVDGAYTEAFF

j_gene: TRBJ1-1
d_gene: -
v_gene: TRBV7-9
abundance: -
CDR3nt: TGTGCCAGCAGCTTAGAAACGAACACTGAAGCTTTCTTT
CDR3aa: CASSLETNTEAFF

j_gene: TRBJ1-1
d_gene: -
v_gene: TRBV12-5
abundance: -
CDR3nt: TGTGCTAGTGGTTTGGACAGGGCTCTAAACACTGAAGCTTTCTTT
CDR3aa: CASGLDRALNTEAFF

j_gene: TRBJ1-2
d_gene: -
v_gene: TRBV6-5
abundance: once
CDR3nt: TGTGCCAGCAGCTGGGACGGAAACTATGGCTACACCTTC
CDR3aa: CASSWDGNYGYTF

j_gene: TRBJ1-5
d_gene: -
v_gene: TRBV6-1
abundance: -
CDR3nt: TGTGCCATCGGAATTGGGATTTATAGCAATCAGCCCCAGCATTTT
CDR3aa: CAIGIGIYSNQPQHF

j_gene: TRBJ2-6
d_gene: TRBD1
v_gene: TRBV18
abundance: -
CDR3nt: TGTGCCAGCTCACCACAGCGACAGGGAATAGCTGGGGCCAACGTCCTGACTTTC
CDR3aa: CASSPQRQGIAGANVLTF

j_gene: TRBJ2-3
d_gene: -
v_gene: TRBV7-3
abundance: few
CDR3nt: TGTGCCAGCAGCTTATCCACTAGCACAGATACGCAGTATTTT
CDR3aa: CASSLSTSTDTQYF

j_gene: TRBJ2-5
d_gene: -
v_gene: TRBV28
abundance: few
CDR3nt: TGTGCCAGCAGTTTTTCGCGAAGCGCCCAAGAGACCCAGTACTTC
CDR3aa: CASSFSRSAQETQYF

j_gene: TRBJ2-6
d_gene: -
v_gene: TRBV27
abundance: -
CDR3nt: TGTGCCAGCATGCGAGCGGCTGGGGCCAACGTCCTGACTTTC
CDR3aa: CASMRAAGANVLTF

j_gene: TRBJ2-5
d_gene: TRBD1
v_gene: TRBV6-6
abundance: -
CDR3nt: TGTGCCAGCAGTTCGGGACAGCCAGGCGAAGAGACCCAGTACTTC
CDR3aa: CASSSGQPGEETQYF

j_gene: TRBJ2-2
d_gene: TRBD2
v_gene: TRBV6-6
abundance: -
CDR3nt: TGTGCCAGCAGCCCCCCGGGGGGTACCGGGGAGCTGTTTTTT
CDR3aa: CASSPPGGTGELFF

j_gene: TRBJ1-3
d_gene: -
v_gene: TRBV11-2
abundance: -
CDR3nt: TGTGCCAGCAGCTTACGCTCGGGAAACACCATATATTTT
CDR3aa: CASSLRSGNTIYF

j_gene: TRBJ1-6
d_gene: TRBD1
v_gene: TRBV10-3
abundance: -
CDR3nt: TGTGCCATCAGACGCTCAGGGACAGGGGATTCACCCCTCCACTTT
CDR3aa: CAIRRSGTGDSPLHF

j_gene: TRBJ1-2
d_gene: -
v_gene: TRBV14
abundance: -
CDR3nt: TGTGCCAGCAGCCAAAGTGGCTATGGCTACACCTTC
CDR3aa: CASSQSGYGYTF

j_gene: TRBJ1-4
d_gene: -
v_gene: TRBV5-8
abundance: once
CDR3nt: TGTGCCAGCAGCCCCCGCGGGGAGGCTAATGAAAAACTGTTTTTT
CDR3aa: CASSPRGEANEKLFF

j_gene: TRBJ1-1
d_gene: -
v_gene: TRBV19
abundance: -
CDR3nt: TGTGCCAGTACGCTCCTTAGGGACACTGAAGCTTTCTTT
CDR3aa: CASTLLRDTEAFF

j_gene: TRBJ1-1
d_gene: TRBD1
v_gene: TRBV11-2
abundance: -
CDR3nt: TGTGCCAGCAGCCGAATGACAGGGGTGGGCACTGAAGCTTTCTTT
CDR3aa: CASSRMTGVGTEAFF

j_gene: TRBJ2-3
d_gene: TRBD1
v_gene: TRBV7-9
abundance: -
CDR3nt: TGTGCCAGCAGGCATGGGACAGGGGATACGCAGTATTTT
CDR3aa: CASRHGTGDTQYF

j_gene: TRBJ1-1
d_gene: -
v_gene: TRBV30
abundance: -
CDR3nt: TGTGCCTGGAGCAAAAAGGGTATTGGAACTGAAGCTTTCTTT
CDR3aa: CAWSKKGIGTEAFF

j_gene: TRBJ1-1
d_gene: TRBD1
v_gene: TRBV5-6
abundance: -
CDR3nt: TGTGCCAGCAGCCCACTCGACAGGGAAAACACTGAAGCTTTCTTT
CDR3aa: CASSPLDRENTEAFF

j_gene: TRBJ1-2
d_gene: TRBD1
v_gene: TRBV27
abundance: once
CDR3nt: TGTGCCAGCAGCCGGTTCGGGACAGCTAACTATGGCTACACCTTC
CDR3aa: CASSRFGTANYGYTF

j_gene: TRBJ2-1
d_gene: TRBD2
v_gene: TRBV6-4
abundance: -
CDR3nt: TGTGCCAGCAGTGACTCGGGGCTAGCGGGGAGTGAGCAGTTCTTC
CDR3aa: CASSDSGLAGSEQFF

j_gene: TRBJ2-5
d_gene: TRBD1
v_gene: TRBV5-8
abundance: -
CDR3nt: TGTGCCAGCAGCTTGGCCCGGGACAGGGGTCAAGAGACCCAGTACTTC
CDR3aa: CASSLARDRGQETQYF

j_gene: TRBJ2-1
d_gene: -
v_gene: TRBV5-1
abundance: -
CDR3nt: TGCGCCAGCAGCTTGGGGGCGTACAATGAGCAGTTCTTC
CDR3aa: CASSLGAYNEQFF

j_gene: TRBJ1-1
d_gene: -
v_gene: TRBV7-9
abundance: -
CDR3nt: TGTGCCAGCAGCTATTTTGGGGGGGACTCGGCTTTCTTT
CDR3aa: CASSYFGGDSAFF

j_gene: TRBJ1-2
d_gene: -
v_gene: TRBV19
abundance: -
CDR3nt: TGTGCCAGTAGTCCGCCGGGGGCTAGGTATGGCTACACCTTC
CDR3aa: CASSPPGARYGYTF

j_gene: TRBJ1-3
d_gene: -
v_gene: TRBV5-1
abundance: -
CDR3nt: TGCGCCAGCACCCGCCTAGCCCAGGGGACCTCTGGAAACACCATATATTTT
CDR3aa: CASTRLAQGTSGNTIYF

j_gene: TRBJ1-1
d_gene: -
v_gene: TRBV19
abundance: -
CDR3nt: TGTGCCAGTAGTATTGGGGCAGGGGTGGGCACTGAAGCTTTCTTT
CDR3aa: CASSIGAGVGTEAFF

j_gene: TRBJ1-1
d_gene: -
v_gene: TRBV9
abundance: -
CDR3nt: TGTGCCAGCAGCGCTAGGGCTTATTTGGACGGAGGTGAAGCTTTCTTT
CDR3aa: CASSARAYLDGGEAFF

j_gene: TRBJ2-3
d_gene: -
v_gene: TRBV6-5
abundance: -
CDR3nt: TGTGCCAGCAGTTTTCAGGTGGGGGCCACAGATACGCAGTATTTT
CDR3aa: CASSFQVGATDTQYF

j_gene: TRBJ2-1
d_gene: TRBD1
v_gene: TRBV5-8
abundance: -
CDR3nt: TGTGCCAGCACCCTGGCCTACAGGGGTGAGCAGTTCTTC
CDR3aa: CASTLAYRGEQFF

j_gene: TRBJ2-2
d_gene: -
v_gene: TRBV18
abundance: -
CDR3nt: TGTGCCAGCTCACCGAAACTGGGGGGCACCGGGGAGCTGTTTTTT
CDR3aa: CASSPKLGGTGELFF

j_gene: TRBJ1-1
d_gene: -
v_gene: TRBV2
abundance: once
CDR3nt: TGTGCCAGCAGTGAGGGACACGAGTACAGAGCTTTCTTT
CDR3aa: CASSEGHEYRAFF

j_gene: TRBJ1-2
d_gene: -
v_gene: TRBV5-1
abundance: -
CDR3nt: TGCGCCAGCAGCAACGACAAGGGGACCTATGGCTACACCTTC
CDR3aa: CASSNDKGTYGYTF

j_gene: TRBJ1-1
d_gene: -
v_gene: TRBV28
abundance: -
CDR3nt: TGTGCCAGCAGAACCGGGACGGTCGCTGCTTTCTTT
CDR3aa: CASRTGTVAAFF

j_gene: TRBJ1-4
d_gene: -
v_gene: TRBV9
abundance: -
CDR3nt: TGTGCCAGCAGCTTACAGGGACATGGTGAAAAACTGTTTTTT
CDR3aa: CASSLQGHGEKLFF

j_gene: TRBJ2-1
d_gene: -
v_gene: TRBV5-1
abundance: -
CDR3nt: TGCGCCAGCAGTTTCCAGGGGAAATCCTACAATGAGCAGTTCTTC
CDR3aa: CASSFQGKSYNEQFF

j_gene: TRBJ1-1
d_gene: -
v_gene: TRBV7-3
abundance: -
CDR3nt: TGTGCCAGCAGCTTAGAGGGGAACACTGAAGCTTTCTTT
CDR3aa: CASSLEGNTEAFF

j_gene: TRBJ2-7
d_gene: -
v_gene: TRBV19
abundance: -
CDR3nt: TGTGCCAGTAGTCTCTCAGGAAACTCCTACGAGCAGTACTTC
CDR3aa: CASSLSGNSYEQYF